This T cell receptor (beta chain) was profiled in a study of T cell repertoires in cytomegalovirus infection. In the study overall: Signatures in public TCR beta sequences pointed to both CMV infection and matching HLA type. Study observations and caveats: People with CMV and the relevant HLA were identified by cumulative public TCR beta family frequency. The ex vivo response was dominated by HLA-C-restricted CMV-specific TCR beta clonotypes.

The length of the CDR3 is 13 residues. V lost 5 bases to trimming and J lost 2 bases, with 7 bases between them. TCRdb re-derived calls from the reads in MiXCR, one entry per CDR3 protein. This sample has hundreds of thousands of distinct CDR3 sequences; 17% occur once, and the top ten carry approximately 12%. This clonotype came up many times. Its antigen is still unknown. The chain is built from TRBV12-3 or TRBV12-4 and TRBJ2-1; D not certain. The TCR originated in a human donor in good health (CMV status not recorded). Some clones in this sample may be carry-over from other donors' samples. Specimen: PBMCs. DNA of the CDR3: TGTGCCAGCAGTCCCGGGCCCTACAATGAGCAGTTCTTC. It yields the protein CASSPGPYNEQFF.